This T cell receptor (beta chain) is from a study of shared clonotypes between healthy human individuals. Positive CCR7 selection of CD45RO-negative cells yielded the naive CD8 cells, and terminally differentiated effector memory CD45RA+ cells were excluded. This clone was observed a single time. At deep level, the assay was performed. Replicate PCRs run on sorted subsets employed 200 to 250 ng DNA, approximately 30,000 T cell genomes. The data were produced by immunoSEQ multiplex PCR, yet TCRdb's version contains in-frame clones alone and is incomplete. The table lists approximately 1.9 million clones, around 93% of them singletons, with around 1.8% in the top ten. Trimming at V came to 3 bases and at J to 4 bases, leaving 7 bases not matched to a gene. The CDR3 runs 17 residues. Germline CDR1 reads ENHRY; CDR2 reads SYGVKD.

This sequence joins TRBV10-3 and TRBJ2-1; TRBD2 agrees at 12 bases. Sequenced sample: naive CD8+ T cells from PBMCs. The receptor was derived from a man aged 18 to 29 in good health. Some clones in this sample may be carry-over from other donors' samples. The CDR3 DNA follows: TGTGCCATCAGTGACCCCGGACTAGCGGGAACATACAATGAGCAGTTCTTC. Translation: CAISDPGLAGTYNEQFF.